The clone carrying this T cell receptor (beta chain) was seen many times. The antigen remains unidentified. Synthesis of TCR cDNA relied on 5'RACE template switching, which attached a universal primer site and UMIs. TCRdb passed the 5' RACE reads through MiXCR, listing each CDR3 protein once. Altogether 200,000 to 300,000 distinct CDR3 sequences are present, 3.6% being singletons, with the ten largest covering around 19%. This specimen comes from a study of T cells after yellow fever vaccination. Background on the study: Any fraction with a low cell number was prepared using SMART-Seq v4 Ultra Low Input. Study observations and caveats: Although the secondary response was weaker, it peaked faster, at day 5 versus 15. High-abundance clonotypes from the bulk population could contaminate FACS-sorted repertoires.

Germline CDR1 is LGHNA and CDR2 is YNFKEQ. The CDR3 has 16 residues. The germline V and J ends were trimmed by 1 base and 2 bases, with 15 bases remaining between them. The J gene is TRBJ2-7, the V gene TRBV4-2; TRBD2 is a possible D gene (5 bases). The receptor comes from a man between 18 and 35 years old who received the YFV17D yellow fever vaccine. The input for sequencing was PBMCs, taken 15 days after the yellow fever booster vaccination. The CDR3 region has the DNA TGTGCCAGCAGCCAAGTTCCGGAGGCAGAGCCCTACGAGCAGTACTTC. Its protein is CASSQVPEAEPYEQYF.